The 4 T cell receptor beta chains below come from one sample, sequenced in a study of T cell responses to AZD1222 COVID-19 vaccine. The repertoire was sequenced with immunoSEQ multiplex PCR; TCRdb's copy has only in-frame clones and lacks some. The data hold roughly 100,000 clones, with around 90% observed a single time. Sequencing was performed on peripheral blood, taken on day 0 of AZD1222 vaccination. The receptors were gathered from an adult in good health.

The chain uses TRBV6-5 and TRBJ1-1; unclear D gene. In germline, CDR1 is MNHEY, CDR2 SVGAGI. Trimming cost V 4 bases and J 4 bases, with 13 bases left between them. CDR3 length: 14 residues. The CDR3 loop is CASSLTGSRTEAFF. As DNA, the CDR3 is TGTGCCAGCAGTTTAACGGGGAGCCGCACTGAAGCTTTCTTT.

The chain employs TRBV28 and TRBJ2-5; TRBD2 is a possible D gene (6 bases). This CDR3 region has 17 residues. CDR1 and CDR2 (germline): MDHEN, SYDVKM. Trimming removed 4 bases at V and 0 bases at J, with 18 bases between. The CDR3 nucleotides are TGTGCCAGCAGTTCCCGGGACTCAACATTCAACCAAGAGACCCAGTACTTC. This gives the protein CASSSRDSTFNQETQYF.

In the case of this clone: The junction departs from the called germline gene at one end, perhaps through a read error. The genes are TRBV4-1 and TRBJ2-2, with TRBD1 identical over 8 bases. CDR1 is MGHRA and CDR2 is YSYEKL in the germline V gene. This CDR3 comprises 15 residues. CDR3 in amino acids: CASSARDRNTVELFF. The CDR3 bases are TGCGCCAGCAGCGCCCGGGACAGGAACACCGTGGAGCTGTTTTTT.

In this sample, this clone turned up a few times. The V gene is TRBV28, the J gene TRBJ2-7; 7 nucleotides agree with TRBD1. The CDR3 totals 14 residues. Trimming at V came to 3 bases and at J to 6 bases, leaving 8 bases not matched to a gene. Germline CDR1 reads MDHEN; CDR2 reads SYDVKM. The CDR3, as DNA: TGTGCCAGCAGTTTTAGCCGACAGGGCGGCGAGCAGTACTTC. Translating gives CASSFSRQGGEQYF.